The rows below give T cell receptor beta chains drawn from one sample of a study of blood T cell repertoires in COVID-19. The protocol was immunoSEQ multiplex PCR, while the TCRdb copy is restricted to in-frame clones and leaves out a portion. The sample consists of 250,000 or so clones, roughly 91% of them appearing once. The sample taken for sequencing was peripheral blood. The receptor set was obtained from a man under 40 with COVID-19, enrolled during active disease. The CDR3 runs from the conserved cysteine through the conserved F or W. D genes are given only for firm matches. Clone size appears in some rows only: once, few, many, or a class for an expanded clone.

clone_size: .
j_call: TRBJ1-2
v_call: TRBV5-1
d_call: .
cdr3_nt: TGCGCCAGCAGCCCGGGACAACGCTATGGCTACACCTTC
cdr3_aa: CASSPGQRYGYTF

clone_size: .
j_call: TRBJ1-6
v_call: TRBV3-1/TRBV3-2
d_call: TRBD1
cdr3_nt: TGTGCCAGCAGCCAAGAAGTCGGGACAGGGGGTTCACCCCTCCACTTT
cdr3_aa: CASSQEVGTGGSPLHF

clone_size: .
j_call: TRBJ1-5
v_call: TRBV2
d_call: TRBD1
cdr3_nt: TGTGCCAGCAGTGATAACAGGGGTAGCAATCAGCCCCAGCATTTT
cdr3_aa: CASSDNRGSNQPQHF

clone_size: .
j_call: TRBJ2-7
v_call: TRBV6-5
d_call: .
cdr3_nt: TGTGCCAGCAGTTACGACAGAAACTACGAGCAGTACTTC
cdr3_aa: CASSYDRNYEQYF

clone_size: .
j_call: TRBJ2-2
v_call: TRBV9
d_call: TRBD2
cdr3_nt: TGTGCCAGCAGCGTAGGGACTAGCGGGGGCGGGGAGCTGTTTTTT
cdr3_aa: CASSVGTSGGGELFF

clone_size: .
j_call: TRBJ2-2
v_call: TRBV7-2
d_call: TRBD2
cdr3_nt: TGTGCCAGCAGCTACCTAGCGGTCGGGGAGCTGTTTTTT
cdr3_aa: CASSYLAVGELFF

clone_size: .
j_call: TRBJ1-2
v_call: TRBV3-1/TRBV3-2
d_call: TRBD1
cdr3_nt: TGTGCCAGCAGCCCCCCAGGGGGGTCTAACTATGGCTACACCTTC
cdr3_aa: CASSPPGGSNYGYTF

clone_size: .
j_call: TRBJ2-1
v_call: TRBV9
d_call: .
cdr3_nt: TGTGCCAGCAGCCTAGGGGCAGGGGACTACAATGAGCAGTTCTTC
cdr3_aa: CASSLGAGDYNEQFF

clone_size: .
j_call: TRBJ2-2
v_call: TRBV19
d_call: .
cdr3_nt: TGTGCCAGTAGGGACAAGGTTGGCGGGGAGCTGTTTTTT
cdr3_aa: CASRDKVGGELFF

clone_size: .
j_call: TRBJ1-2
v_call: TRBV6-6
d_call: TRBD1
cdr3_nt: TGTGCCAGCGACAGGGCGGGCTATGGCTACACCTTC
cdr3_aa: CASDRAGYGYTF

clone_size: .
j_call: TRBJ1-1
v_call: TRBV6-5
d_call: TRBD1
cdr3_nt: TGTGCCAGCAGTACCGGACAGGGGGGGGACACTGAAGCTTTCTTT
cdr3_aa: CASSTGQGGDTEAFF

clone_size: .
j_call: TRBJ1-1
v_call: TRBV2
d_call: .
cdr3_nt: TGTGCCAGCAGCTTGGGGGACATGAACACTGAAGCTTTCTTT
cdr3_aa: CASSLGDMNTEAFF

clone_size: .
j_call: TRBJ1-2
v_call: TRBV2
d_call: .
cdr3_nt: TGTGCCAGCAGATACGGGGACACGGAAGGCTACACCTTC
cdr3_aa: CASRYGDTEGYTF

clone_size: .
j_call: TRBJ2-1
v_call: TRBV9
d_call: .
cdr3_nt: TGTGCCAGCAGCCTCCGACCAGCGGGCGGGCCCGCCTACAATGAGCAGTTCTTC
cdr3_aa: CASSLRPAGGPAYNEQFF

clone_size: .
j_call: TRBJ1-1
v_call: TRBV12-3/TRBV12-4
d_call: .
cdr3_nt: TGTGCCAGCAGTGTTGCGGCAAACACTGAAGCTTTCTTT
cdr3_aa: CASSVAANTEAFF

clone_size: .
j_call: TRBJ1-3
v_call: TRBV7-9
d_call: TRBD1
cdr3_nt: TGTGCCAGCAGCCCTTATACAGGGGGCGCCTCTGGAAACACCATATATTTT
cdr3_aa: CASSPYTGGASGNTIYF

clone_size: .
j_call: TRBJ1-2
v_call: TRBV7-3
d_call: .
cdr3_nt: TGTGCCAGCAGCTCCCAAGGGGGGGGCTCTGGCTACACCTTC
cdr3_aa: CASSSQGGGSGYTF

clone_size: .
j_call: TRBJ1-2
v_call: TRBV19
d_call: .
cdr3_nt: TGTGCCAGTAGTATAGAAGGAGCCCTCACCGGGGGCTACACCTTC
cdr3_aa: CASSIEGALTGGYTF

clone_size: .
j_call: TRBJ1-1
v_call: TRBV7-9
d_call: .
cdr3_nt: TGTGCCAGCAGCTTAGGGGGGCAAGGGACTGAAGCTTTCTTT
cdr3_aa: CASSLGGQGTEAFF

clone_size: .
j_call: TRBJ2-7
v_call: TRBV6-5
d_call: TRBD1
cdr3_nt: TGTGCCAGCAGTCGGCCCGGGACAGGGACCTACGAGCAGTACTTC
cdr3_aa: CASSRPGTGTYEQYF

clone_size: .
j_call: TRBJ1-4
v_call: TRBV25-1
d_call: .
cdr3_nt: TGTGCCAGCAGTGAATACCGGGAACTTAATGAAAAACTGTTTTTT
cdr3_aa: CASSEYRELNEKLFF

clone_size: .
j_call: TRBJ1-6
v_call: TRBV18
d_call: TRBD1
cdr3_nt: TGTGCCAGCTCACCCTTGACAGGGGTAGGTAATTCACCCCTCCACTTT
cdr3_aa: CASSPLTGVGNSPLHF

clone_size: .
j_call: TRBJ1-2
v_call: TRBV7-3
d_call: TRBD1
cdr3_nt: TGTGCCAGCAGCTCCGAGACAGGGGCCCACACCTTC
cdr3_aa: CASSSETGAHTF

clone_size: .
j_call: TRBJ1-1
v_call: TRBV14
d_call: .
cdr3_nt: TGTGCCAGCAGCCATCTACAGGTGAACACTGAAGCTTTCTTT
cdr3_aa: CASSHLQVNTEAFF

clone_size: .
j_call: TRBJ1-2
v_call: TRBV6-5
d_call: .
cdr3_nt: TGTGCCAGCAGTCAACCCCCAGATTATGGCTACACCTTC
cdr3_aa: CASSQPPDYGYTF

clone_size: .
j_call: TRBJ2-5
v_call: TRBV2
d_call: .
cdr3_nt: TGTGCCAGCACATCGCACATCCAAGAGACCCAGTACTTC
cdr3_aa: CASTSHIQETQYF

clone_size: .
j_call: TRBJ2-3
v_call: TRBV25-1
d_call: .
cdr3_nt: TGTGCCAGCAGCAAACAGGGATATTATTCAGATACGCAGTATTTT
cdr3_aa: CASSKQGYYSDTQYF

clone_size: .
j_call: TRBJ1-2
v_call: TRBV5-5
d_call: TRBD1
cdr3_nt: TGTGCCAGCAGCGCCCTACAGGGGAACTATGGCTACACCTTC
cdr3_aa: CASSALQGNYGYTF

clone_size: .
j_call: TRBJ2-3
v_call: TRBV11-2
d_call: .
cdr3_nt: TGTGCCAGCAGCTTAGATCTTAGCGGAGGTACAGATACGCAGTATTTT
cdr3_aa: CASSLDLSGGTDTQYF

clone_size: .
j_call: TRBJ2-7
v_call: TRBV11-2
d_call: .
cdr3_nt: TGTGCCAGCAGCCTTGGGCGGGACGAGCAGTACTTC
cdr3_aa: CASSLGRDEQYF

clone_size: .
j_call: TRBJ1-1
v_call: TRBV5-1
d_call: .
cdr3_nt: TGCGCCAGCAGCTTGGGTACGTCGGTAGTCACTGAAGCTTTCTTT
cdr3_aa: CASSLGTSVVTEAFF

clone_size: once
j_call: TRBJ2-3
v_call: TRBV18
d_call: .
cdr3_nt: TGTGCCAGCTCACCGTCGGTTACTAGCACAGATACGCAGTATTTT
cdr3_aa: CASSPSVTSTDTQYF

clone_size: .
j_call: TRBJ2-4
v_call: TRBV6-5
d_call: .
cdr3_nt: TGTGCCAGCAGGGACACTAAAAACATTCAGTACTTC
cdr3_aa: CASRDTKNIQYF

clone_size: .
j_call: TRBJ1-3
v_call: TRBV6-1
d_call: TRBD1
cdr3_nt: TGTGCCAGCAGTGCCTCCTTGACAGGGTCTGGAAACACCATATATTTT
cdr3_aa: CASSASLTGSGNTIYF

clone_size: .
j_call: TRBJ2-5
v_call: TRBV2
d_call: TRBD2
cdr3_nt: TGTGCCAGCAGTGATGTAACGGGGGGTTTTGAGACCCAGTACTTC
cdr3_aa: CASSDVTGGFETQYF

clone_size: .
j_call: TRBJ1-2
v_call: TRBV12-5
d_call: .
cdr3_nt: TGTGCTAGTGGGCAAACAGGGACTGGCTACACCTTC
cdr3_aa: CASGQTGTGYTF

clone_size: .
j_call: TRBJ2-3
v_call: TRBV5-4
d_call: TRBD1
cdr3_nt: TGTGCCAGCAGCCGCCGGACAGGGTCTAGCACAGATACGCAGTATTTT
cdr3_aa: CASSRRTGSSTDTQYF

clone_size: .
j_call: TRBJ2-3
v_call: TRBV5-4
d_call: .
cdr3_nt: TGTGCCAGCACCCCGGGACTTGGGCTCGGGGATACGCAGTATTTT
cdr3_aa: CASTPGLGLGDTQYF

clone_size: .
j_call: TRBJ2-1
v_call: TRBV27
d_call: TRBD2
cdr3_nt: TGTGCCAGCAGTTTGACTAGCGGGGGCCCCTACAATGAGCAGTTCTTC
cdr3_aa: CASSLTSGGPYNEQFF

clone_size: .
j_call: TRBJ1-1
v_call: TRBV27
d_call: .
cdr3_nt: TGTGCCAGCAGTTGGTTGGGACAGAACACTGAAGCTTTCTTT
cdr3_aa: CASSWLGQNTEAFF